A few counts support the clone carrying this T cell receptor (beta chain). The antigen is unknown. The sample comes from a study of identical twins. V lost 6 bases to trimming and J lost 4 bases, with 26 bases between them. From germline, CDR1 is MNHNS and CDR2 SASEGT. This CDR3 spans 18 amino acids. Points from the study as a whole: An excess of low generation probability was shown by twin-shared out-of-frame alpha sequences. Less excess twin sharing appeared in beta out-of-frame sequences. Abundant beta clonotypes from cord blood had fewer insertions, unlike memory repertoires, which showed none.

With template switching, a universal primer site was added, and the cDNA carried unique molecular identifiers. Using its own MiXCR run on the 5' RACE reads, TCRdb lists one record per CDR3 protein. This table holds 250,000 to 300,000 distinct CDR3 sequences, approximately 8.3% found once. These data were likewise used in another study, on yellow fever vaccine responses in identical twins.

The sequence was obtained from a woman aged 18 to 35 in good health. This chain uses TRBV6-1 with TRBJ2-3; the D gene could be TRBD1 or TRBD2 (5 bases each). Sequenced: CD8+ T cells sorted from blood. CDR3 loop: CASSSHDRLSLGADTQYF. The CDR3 nucleotides read TGTGCCAGCAGCTCCCATGACAGACTTAGTTTGGGGGCAGATACGCAGTATTTT.